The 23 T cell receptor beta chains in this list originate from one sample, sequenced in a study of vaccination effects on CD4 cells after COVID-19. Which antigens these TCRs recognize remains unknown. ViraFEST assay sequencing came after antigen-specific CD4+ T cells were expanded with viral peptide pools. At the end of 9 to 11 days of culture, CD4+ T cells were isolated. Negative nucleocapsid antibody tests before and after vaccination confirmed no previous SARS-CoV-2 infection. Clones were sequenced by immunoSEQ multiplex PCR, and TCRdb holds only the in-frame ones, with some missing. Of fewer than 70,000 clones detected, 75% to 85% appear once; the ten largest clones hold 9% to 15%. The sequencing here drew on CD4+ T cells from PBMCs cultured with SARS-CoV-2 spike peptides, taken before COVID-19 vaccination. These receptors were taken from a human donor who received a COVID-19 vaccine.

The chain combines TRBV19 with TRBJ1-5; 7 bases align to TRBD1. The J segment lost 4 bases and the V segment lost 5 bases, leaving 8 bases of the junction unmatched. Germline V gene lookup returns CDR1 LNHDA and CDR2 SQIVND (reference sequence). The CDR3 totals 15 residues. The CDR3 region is CASSLPGGANQPQHF. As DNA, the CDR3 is TGTGCCAGTAGTCTCCCAGGGGGGGCAAATCAGCCCCAGCATTTT.

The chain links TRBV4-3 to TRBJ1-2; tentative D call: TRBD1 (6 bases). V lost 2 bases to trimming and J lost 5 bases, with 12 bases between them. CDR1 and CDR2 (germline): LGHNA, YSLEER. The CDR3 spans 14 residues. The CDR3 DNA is TGCGCCAGCAGCCAACGAGGGGGTTTTTATGGCTACACCTTC. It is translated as CASSQRGGFYGYTF.

CDR3 loop: CATSIDMGYGYTF. The CDR3 DNA sequence: TGTGCCACCAGCATCGACATGGGCTATGGCTACACCTTC. The chain couples TRBV15 to TRBJ1-2; D call uncertain. V lost 4 bases and J 4 bases, leaving 10 bases between the germline ends. The germline V gene encodes CDR1 LNHNV and CDR2 YYDKDF (reference sequence). This CDR3 has 13 residues.

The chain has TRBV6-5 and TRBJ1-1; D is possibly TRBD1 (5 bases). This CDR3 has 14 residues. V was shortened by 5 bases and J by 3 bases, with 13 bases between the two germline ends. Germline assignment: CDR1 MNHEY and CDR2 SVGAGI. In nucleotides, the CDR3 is TGTGCCAGCAGTCCCCAGGGAACCCACACTGAAGCTTTCTTT. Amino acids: CASSPQGTHTEAFF.

CDR3 loop: CASRGVEETQYF. The CDR3 bases are TGCGCCAGCAGAGGGGTAGAAGAGACCCAGTACTTC. The chain uses TRBV10-1 and TRBJ2-5, with D possibly being TRBD1 (5 bases). CDR1 and CDR2 from the germline V gene are WNHNN and SYGVQD (reference sequence). The V end lost 6 bases, the J end lost 3 bases, and 8 bases lay between the germline ends. The CDR3 is made up of 12 amino acids.

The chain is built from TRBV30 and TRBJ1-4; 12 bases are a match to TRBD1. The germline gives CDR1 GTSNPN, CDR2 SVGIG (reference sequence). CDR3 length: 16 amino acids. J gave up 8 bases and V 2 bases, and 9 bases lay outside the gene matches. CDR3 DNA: TGTGCCTGGAGTCCCCGGGGGGACAGGGGGCGGGAAAAACTGTTTTTT. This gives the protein CAWSPRGDRGREKLFF.

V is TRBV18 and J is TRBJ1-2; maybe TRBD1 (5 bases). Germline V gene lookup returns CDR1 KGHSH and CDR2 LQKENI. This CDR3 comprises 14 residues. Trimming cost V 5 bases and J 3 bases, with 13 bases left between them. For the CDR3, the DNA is TGTGCCAGCTCATCTACCGGGACCGACTATGGCTACACCTTC. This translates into CASSSTGTDYGYTF. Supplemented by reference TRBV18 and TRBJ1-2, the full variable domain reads NAGVMQNPRHLVRRRGQEARLRCSPMKGHSHVYWYRQLPEEGLKFMVYLQKENIIDESGMPKERFSAEFPKEGPSILRIQQVVRGDSAAYFCASSSTGTDYGYTFGSGTRLTVV.

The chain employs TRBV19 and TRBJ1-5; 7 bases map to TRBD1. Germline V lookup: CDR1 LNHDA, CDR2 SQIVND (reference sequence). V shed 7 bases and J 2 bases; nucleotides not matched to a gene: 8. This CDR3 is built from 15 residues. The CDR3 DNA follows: TGTGCCAGTATAGATCGTACAGGGGGCAATCAGCCCCAGCATTTT. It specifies CASIDRTGGNQPQHF.

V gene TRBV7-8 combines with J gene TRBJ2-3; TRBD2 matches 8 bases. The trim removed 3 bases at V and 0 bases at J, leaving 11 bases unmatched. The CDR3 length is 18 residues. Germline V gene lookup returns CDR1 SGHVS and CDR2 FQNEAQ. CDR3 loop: CASSFTRERGRSTDTQYF. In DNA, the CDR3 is TGTGCCAGCAGCTTCACACGGGAGCGGGGGCGTAGCACAGATACGCAGTATTTT.

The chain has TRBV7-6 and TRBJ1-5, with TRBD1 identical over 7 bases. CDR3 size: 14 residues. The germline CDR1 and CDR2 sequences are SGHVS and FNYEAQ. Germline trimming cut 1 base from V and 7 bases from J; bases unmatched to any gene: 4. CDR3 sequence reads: CASSLDRGGQPQHF. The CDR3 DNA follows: TGTGCCAGCAGCTTAGACAGGGGAGGCCAGCCCCAGCATTTT.

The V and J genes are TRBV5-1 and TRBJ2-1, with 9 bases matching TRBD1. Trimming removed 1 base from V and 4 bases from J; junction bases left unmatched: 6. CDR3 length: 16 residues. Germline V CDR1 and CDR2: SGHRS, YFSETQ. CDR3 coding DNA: TGCGCCAGCAGCTTGAACTTCGACAGGGGGTACAATGAGCAGTTCTTC. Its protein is CASSLNFDRGYNEQFF.

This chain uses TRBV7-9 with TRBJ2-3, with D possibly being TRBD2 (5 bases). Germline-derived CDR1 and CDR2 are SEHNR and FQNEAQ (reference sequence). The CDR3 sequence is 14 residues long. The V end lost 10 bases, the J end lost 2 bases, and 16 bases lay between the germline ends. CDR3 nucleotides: TGTGCCACAAATCGGGGTGTCACCACAGATACGCAGTATTTT. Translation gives CATNRGVTTDTQYF.

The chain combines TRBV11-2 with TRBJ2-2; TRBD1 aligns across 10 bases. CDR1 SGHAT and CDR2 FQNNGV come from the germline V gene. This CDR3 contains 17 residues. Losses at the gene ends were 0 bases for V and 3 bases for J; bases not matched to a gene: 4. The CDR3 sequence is CASSLDRTGGYTGELFF. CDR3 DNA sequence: TGTGCCAGCAGCTTAGATAGGACAGGGGGTTACACCGGGGAGCTGTTTTTT.

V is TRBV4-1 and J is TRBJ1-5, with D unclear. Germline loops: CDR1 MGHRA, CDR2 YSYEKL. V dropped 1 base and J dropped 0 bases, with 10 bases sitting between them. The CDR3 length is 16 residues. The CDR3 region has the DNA TGCGCCAGCAGCCAAGGAACGCGGTATAGCAATCAGCCCCAGCATTTT. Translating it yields CASSQGTRYSNQPQHF.

CDR3 coding DNA: TGTGCCAGCAGCTTTGGGCAGGGCACAGATACGCAGTATTTT. Translating gives CASSFGQGTDTQYF. The chain combines TRBV7-2 with TRBJ2-3; D is ambiguous. The CDR3 extends over 14 amino acids. The V end lost 3 bases, the J end lost 1 base, and 8 bases lay between the germline ends. Germline-derived CDR1 and CDR2 are SGHTA and FQGNSA.

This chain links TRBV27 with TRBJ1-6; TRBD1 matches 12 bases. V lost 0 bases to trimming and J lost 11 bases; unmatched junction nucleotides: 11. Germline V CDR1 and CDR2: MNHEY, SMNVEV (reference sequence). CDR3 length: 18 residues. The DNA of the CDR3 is TGTGCCAGCAGTTTATCCCCCCCGGGACAGGGGGCTCTAGCACCCCTCCACTTT. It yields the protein CASSLSPPGQGALAPLHF.

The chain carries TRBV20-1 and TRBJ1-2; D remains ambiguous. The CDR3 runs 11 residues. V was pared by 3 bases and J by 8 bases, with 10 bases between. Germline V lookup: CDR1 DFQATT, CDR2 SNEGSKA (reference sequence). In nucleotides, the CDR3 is TGCAGTGCTAGGTTGAGGGAAGGCTACACCTTC. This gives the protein CSARLREGYTF.

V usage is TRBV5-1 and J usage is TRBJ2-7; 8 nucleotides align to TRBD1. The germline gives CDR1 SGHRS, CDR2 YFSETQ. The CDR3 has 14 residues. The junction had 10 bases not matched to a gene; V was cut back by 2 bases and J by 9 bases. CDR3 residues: CASSFTTGEMRQYV. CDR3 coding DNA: TGCGCCAGCAGCTTCACGACAGGGGAAATGAGGCAGTACGTC.

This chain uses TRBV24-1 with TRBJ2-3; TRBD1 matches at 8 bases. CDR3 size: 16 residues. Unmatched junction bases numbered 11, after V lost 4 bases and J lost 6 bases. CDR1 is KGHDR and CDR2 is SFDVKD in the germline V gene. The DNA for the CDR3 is TGTGCCACCAGTGACGCCGGGACAGGTGGGGGGGATACGCAGTATTTT. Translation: CATSDAGTGGGDTQYF.

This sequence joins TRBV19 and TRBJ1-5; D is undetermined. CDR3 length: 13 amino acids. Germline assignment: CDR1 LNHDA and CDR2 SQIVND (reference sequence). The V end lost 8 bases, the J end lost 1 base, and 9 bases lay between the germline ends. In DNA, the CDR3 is TGTGCCAGTGGATCGCAAAGCAATCAGCCCCAGCATTTT. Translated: CASGSQSNQPQHF.

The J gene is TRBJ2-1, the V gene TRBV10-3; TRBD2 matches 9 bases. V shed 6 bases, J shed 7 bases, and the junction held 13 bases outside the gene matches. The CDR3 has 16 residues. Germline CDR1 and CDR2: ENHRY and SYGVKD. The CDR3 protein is CAIRDSGGASRNEQFF. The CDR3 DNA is TGTGCCATCAGGGATAGCGGGGGAGCCTCCCGGAATGAGCAGTTCTTC.

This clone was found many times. The CDR3 loop is CASSAGLQSSYEQYV. CDR3 nucleotide sequence: TGTGCCAGCTCAGCGGGACTCCAGAGCTCCTACGAGCAGTACGTC. This chain uses TRBV18 with TRBJ2-7, with D possibly TRBD2 on 6 matching bases. Trimming pared 5 bases from V and 0 bases from J, leaving 14 bases between. This CDR3 has 15 amino acids. The germline V gene has CDR1 KGHSH and CDR2 LQKENI.

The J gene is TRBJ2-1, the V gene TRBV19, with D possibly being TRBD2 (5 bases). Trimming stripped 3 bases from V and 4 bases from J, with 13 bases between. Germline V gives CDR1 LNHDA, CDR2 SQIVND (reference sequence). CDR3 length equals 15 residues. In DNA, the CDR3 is TGTGCCAGTAGTATGATCGCGGGCGGGTACAATGAGCAGTTCTTC. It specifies CASSMIAGGYNEQFF.